The subject of this entry is one TCR beta chain. The entry originates in a study of blood T cell repertoires in COVID-19. Across the whole study: The United States, Italy and Spain were the sources of the acute and convalescent COVID-19 samples. T cells, B-cell-depleted T cells, or PBMCs supplied cDNA or gDNA.

Germline CDR1 SGDLS, CDR2 YYNGEE. This CDR3 is 15 amino acids long. Trimming removed 4 bases from V and 6 bases from J, with 19 bases in between. Original processing notes: For nucleated cells, counts were estimated from reference gene primer amplification. Data came from immunoSEQ multiplex PCR; TCRdb stores just in-frame clones and leaves some out. V and J calls and clone size are as listed in that table; D and trimming were resolved from the DNA. The data contain a few hundred thousand clones, roughly 85% of them singletons. The chain couples TRBV9 to TRBJ1-2; tentative D call: TRBD1 (6 bases). This sequence originates from a young woman with acute or convalescent COVID-19. The sample comprised peripheral blood. CDR3 coding DNA: TGTGCCAGCAGCCCCTTCGGGGGGCGTATTAATGGCTACACCTTC. Encoded protein: CASSPFGGRINGYTF.